This entry describes one T cell receptor (beta chain). Produced via immunoSEQ multiplex PCR; TCRdb's table is partial and in-frame only. The top ten hold roughly 3.2% of the sample, which has about 190,000 clones, approximately 88% seen once. This sample is drawn from a study of blood T cell repertoires in COVID-19. The J segment lost 4 bases and the V segment lost 2 bases, leaving 4 bases of the junction unmatched. The CDR3 consists of 14 residues. Germline assignment: CDR1 KGHSH and CDR2 LQKENI. The genes are TRBV18 and TRBJ1-2, with 7 bases fitting TRBD1. This TCR was sampled from a woman in her thirties who had recovered from COVID-19. Sequencing was performed on PBMCs or T cells enriched from blood (not recorded which). Written as DNA, the CDR3 is TGTGCCAGCTCACCAGGAGGGGGCGTCTATGGCTACACCTTC. It specifies CASSPGGGVYGYTF.